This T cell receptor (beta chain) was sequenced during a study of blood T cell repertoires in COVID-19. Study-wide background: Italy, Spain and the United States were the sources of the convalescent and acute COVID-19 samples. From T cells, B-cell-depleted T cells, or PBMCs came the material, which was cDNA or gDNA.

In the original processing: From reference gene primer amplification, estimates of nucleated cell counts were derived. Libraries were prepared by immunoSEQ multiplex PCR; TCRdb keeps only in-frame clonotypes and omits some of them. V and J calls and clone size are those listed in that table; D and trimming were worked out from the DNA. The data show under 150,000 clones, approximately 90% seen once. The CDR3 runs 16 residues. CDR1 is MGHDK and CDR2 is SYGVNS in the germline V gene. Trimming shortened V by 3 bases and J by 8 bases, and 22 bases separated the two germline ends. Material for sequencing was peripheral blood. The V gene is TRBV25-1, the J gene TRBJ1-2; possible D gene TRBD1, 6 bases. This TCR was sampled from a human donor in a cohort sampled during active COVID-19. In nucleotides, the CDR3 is TGTGCCAGCAGTGAGTCGTGGTTGGCAGGGGACCCGGGCTACACCTTC. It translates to CASSESWLAGDPGYTF.